Following are 17 T cell receptor beta chains from one sample sequenced in a study of cytomegalovirus exposure and HLA in healthy donors (TCRdb year 2017). Library generation was performed with the immunoSEQ multiplex PCR assay. For the multiplex PCR, a mixture combining 60 forward primers for TCR Vbeta segments and 13 reverse primers for TCR Jbeta segments was used. The table was pulled from immuneACCESS by TCRdb, which kept in-frame rearrangements only. Such tables lose some clones; where checked, under half of the loss comes from unresolved V genes, and the rest has no known cause. The sample data list about 130,000 clones, and around 73% of these were observed just once. The top ten clones comprise roughly 1.5% of the sample. The sequenced sample was PBMCs. These receptors were obtained from a female donor in good health and CMV-seronegative.

This chain joins TRBV7-2 and TRBJ2-4; D is perhaps TRBD2 (7 bases). Germline V CDR1 and CDR2: SGHTA, FQGNSA. The V gene lost 1 base and the J gene lost 0 bases, with 10 bases spanning the gap. The CDR3 covers 16 residues. CDR3: CASSLVGGVAKNIQYF. CDR3 bases: TGTGCCAGCAGCTTAGTAGGGGGGGTAGCCAAAAACATTCAGTACTTC.

In DNA form, the CDR3 reads TGTGCCAGCAGCTCCCCGGGTAGCGGCTACAATGAGCAGTTCTTC. Protein sequence: CASSSPGSGYNEQFF. This chain links TRBV5-4 with TRBJ2-1, with D maybe TRBD2 (6 bases). CDR1 and CDR2 from the germline V gene are SGHNT and YYREEE (reference sequence). V lost 3 bases and J 3 bases, leaving 13 bases between the germline ends. The length of the CDR3 is 15 residues.

Only one count was recorded for this clone. An end of the junction differs from the germline gene, which may be a read error. The rearrangement uses TRBV27 and TRBJ1-3; perhaps TRBD1 as D (6 bases). The CDR3 is 15 residues long. The V gene's germline CDR1 is MNHEY and CDR2 SMNVEV (reference sequence). The CDR3 coding sequence is TGTGCCAGCAGCCCGAGGGGGGGGTTCGGAAACACCATAAATTTT. Its protein is CASSPRGGFGNTINF.

The chain uses TRBV29-1 and TRBJ2-7; tentative D call: TRBD1 (5 bases). Germline V gene data show CDR1 as SQVTM and CDR2 as ANQGSEA. Trimming pared 4 bases from V and 3 bases from J, leaving 10 bases between. This CDR3 region has 12 residues. CDR3: CSVVTADYEQYF. The CDR3 DNA sequence: TGCAGCGTTGTGACAGCCGACTACGAGCAGTACTTC.

The chain combines TRBV9 with TRBJ2-3, with a possible D match to TRBD2 (6 bases). Trimming pared 4 bases from V and 8 bases from J, leaving 14 bases between. Germline CDR1 is SGDLS and CDR2 is YYNGEE. There are 13 residues in the CDR3. CDR3 in amino acids: CASSSPEGATQYF. CDR3 in DNA: TGTGCCAGCAGCTCCCCGGAGGGCGCTACGCAGTATTTT.

This chain uses TRBV18 with TRBJ2-1; D possibly corresponds to TRBD1 (6 bases). CDR3 length: 15 residues. Germline V gene sequence: CDR1 KGHSH, CDR2 LQKENI. Trimming took off 4 bases at V and 7 bases at J, with 17 bases between the two ends. In DNA form, the CDR3 reads TGTGCCAGCTCACGGGGGCAAGGGTACAAGAATGAGCAGTTCTTC. This codes for CASSRGQGYKNEQFF.

In nucleotides, the CDR3 is TGTGCCAGCAGTTACCAGGGACAGGGGGCGGGCGAGCAGTACTTC. Amino acids: CASSYQGQGAGEQYF. The V call is TRBV6-6, the J call TRBJ2-7, with 12 bases aligning to TRBD1. This CDR3 region has 15 residues. With V trimmed by 2 bases and J by 6 bases, 5 bases remained unmatched. Germline CDR1 is MNHNY and CDR2 is SVGAGI (reference sequence).

A single count supports this clone. This rearrangement joins TRBV5-1 to TRBJ2-7; 12 positions agree with TRBD2. The CDR3 runs to 15 residues. The germline CDR1 and CDR2 sequences are SGHRS and YFSETQ. Trimming took 2 bases from V and 5 from J; bases not matched to a gene: 5. CDR3 sequence reads: CASSFGLAGSNEQYF. For the CDR3, the DNA is TGCGCCAGCAGCTTCGGACTAGCGGGATCGAACGAGCAGTACTTC.

Concerning this clone itself: Additional DNA sequences in this sample encode the identical CDR3. This chain joins TRBV27 and TRBJ1-2; 8 bases map to TRBD1. This CDR3 contains 13 residues. V gave up 4 bases and J gave up 8 bases; unmatched junction bases: 6. CDR1 and CDR2 (germline): MNHEY, SMNVEV (reference sequence). CDR3 DNA sequence: TGTGCCAGCAGTTCGCAGGGGGCGCGGGGCTACACCTTC. This sequence encodes CASSSQGARGYTF.

This chain connects TRBV9 to TRBJ2-3, with 8 bases lining up with TRBD2. In germline, CDR1 is SGDLS, CDR2 YYNGEE. The CDR3 runs to 16 residues. The V segment lost 4 bases and the J segment 5 bases; nucleotides outside the gene matches: 12. CDR3 in DNA: TGTGCCAGCAGCCCGAGCGGGAGTAATATAGGAGATACGCAGTATTTT. Its translation is CASSPSGSNIGDTQYF.

The rearrangement links TRBV18 to TRBJ1-3; TRBD1 is a possible D gene (5 bases). The V gene lost 6 bases and the J gene lost 2 bases, with 11 bases spanning the gap. This CDR3 is 14 amino acids long. Germline V gives CDR1 KGHSH, CDR2 LQKENI. The CDR3 nucleotides are TGTGCCAGCTCCCTTGGACACGCTGGAAACACCATATATTTT. It encodes CASSLGHAGNTIYF.

The chain recombines TRBV19 with TRBJ1-5; D gene unclear. CDR1 LNHDA and CDR2 SQIVND come from the germline V gene (reference sequence). This CDR3 is 15 amino acids long. V was clipped by 1 base and J by 0 bases, with 7 bases between them. CDR3 nucleotide sequence: TGTGCCAGTAGTATAGTCCCCTATAGCAATCAGCCCCAGCATTTT. It is translated as CASSIVPYSNQPQHF.

This clone was seen ten or more times. DNA for the CDR3: TGCGCCAGCAGCTTGGAGGTAGGGGCCCACTATGGCTACACCTTC. As protein: CASSLEVGAHYGYTF. The chain has TRBV5-1 and TRBJ1-2; D is perhaps TRBD1 (5 bases). From germline, CDR1 is SGHRS and CDR2 YFSETQ. This CDR3 is 15 amino acids long. V lost 0 bases and J 3 bases, leaving 12 bases between the germline ends.

The chain couples TRBV5-1 to TRBJ1-3, with a possible D match to TRBD1 (5 bases). The ends were cut back, 5 bases at V and 10 bases at J, with 19 bases in the middle. Germline CDR1 and CDR2: SGHRS and YFSETQ. This CDR3 is built from 14 residues. The CDR3 region is CASRASTDAETIYF. In DNA, the CDR3 is TGCGCCAGCAGAGCCTCGACAGATGCGGAAACCATATATTTT. Drawing the rest from reference TRBV5-1 and TRBJ1-3, the complete variable domain is KAGVTQTPRYLIKTRGQQVTLSCSPISGHRSVSWYQQTPGQGLQFLFEYFSETQRNKGNFPGRFSGRQFSNSRSEMNVSTLELGDSALYLCASRASTDAETIYFGEGSWLTVV.

The rearrangement links TRBV27 to TRBJ1-1; TRBD1 is a possible D gene (6 bases). The CDR3 sequence is 14 residues long. Germline V CDR1 and CDR2: MNHEY, SMNVEV (reference sequence). V was pared by 3 bases and J by 2 bases, with 10 bases between. CDR3 protein: CASSFTGSNTEAFF. CDR3 nucleotides: TGTGCCAGCAGTTTCACAGGGTCTAACACTGAAGCTTTCTTT.

The chain uses TRBV27 and TRBJ1-1; D not certain. Germline V gene lookup returns CDR1 MNHEY and CDR2 SMNVEV (reference sequence). V lost 0 bases, J lost 1 base, and 6 bases lay in between. CDR3 size: 14 residues. CDR3 residues: CASSLSRGNTEAFF. For the CDR3, the DNA is TGTGCCAGCAGTTTATCTCGGGGGAACACTGAAGCTTTCTTT.

The rearrangement joins TRBV19 to TRBJ2-5; D possibly corresponds to TRBD1 (6 bases). V was trimmed by 0 bases and J by 11 bases, leaving 19 bases between them. CDR1 is LNHDA and CDR2 is SQIVND in the germline V gene (reference sequence). The CDR3 has 15 amino acids. CDR3 nucleotides: TGTGCCAGTAGTATAGACACCGGGACATCCTGGGAGCAGTACTTC. Translation: CASSIDTGTSWEQYF.